This entry describes one T cell receptor (beta chain). This CDR3 spans 13 amino acids. CDR1 and CDR2 from the germline V gene are MDHEN and SYDVKM. V was pared by 6 bases and J by 7 bases, with 7 bases of the junction left unmatched. The sample is drawn from a study of blood T cell repertoires in COVID-19. Study information: COVID-19 samples from acute and convalescent phases originated in the United States, Italy and Spain.

Study processing details: Amplified reference gene primers provided the basis for estimating nucleated cell counts. Profiled with immunoSEQ multiplex PCR; TCRdb holds only in-frame clones, not every one. V and J calls and clone size are given by that table; D and trimming were obtained from the DNA. Seen here are 250,000 to 400,000 clones, roughly 90% observed once, and the top ten hold 2.5% to 3.5%. Sequencing was performed on peripheral blood. The clonotype originates from a woman in her twenties or thirties with COVID-19, enrolled during active disease. The chain has TRBV28 and TRBJ1-1; 8 bases are shared with TRBD1. CDR3 sequence reads: CASSRGTGDEAFF. The CDR3 DNA is TGTGCCAGCAGCCGCGGGACAGGCGATGAAGCTTTCTTT.